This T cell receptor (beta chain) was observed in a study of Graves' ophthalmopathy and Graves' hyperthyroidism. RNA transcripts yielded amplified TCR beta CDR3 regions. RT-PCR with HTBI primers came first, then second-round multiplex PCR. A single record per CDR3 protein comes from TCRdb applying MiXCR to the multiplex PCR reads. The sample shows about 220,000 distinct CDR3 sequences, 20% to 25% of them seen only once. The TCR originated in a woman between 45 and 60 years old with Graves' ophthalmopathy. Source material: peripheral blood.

The CDR3 nucleotides read TGTGCCAGTAAAGCCTTCCAGAACACTGAAGCTTTCTTT. It encodes CASKAFQNTEAFF. This chain joins TRBV19 and TRBJ1-1; D remains unclear. Germline V gene lookup returns CDR1 LNHDA and CDR2 SQIVND (reference sequence). Trimming stripped 7 bases from V and 1 base from J, with 10 bases between. This CDR3 comprises 13 residues. Combining the CDR3 with reference TRBV19 and TRBJ1-1 gives the whole variable domain DGGITQSPKYLFRKEGQNVTLSCEQNLNHDAMYWYRQDPGQGLRLIYYSQIVNDFQKGDIAEGYSVSREKKESFPLTVTSAQKNPTAFYLCASKAFQNTEAFFGQGTRLTVV.